A selection of T cell receptor beta chains follows, all from one sample in a study of T cell responses to AZD1222 COVID-19 vaccine. Measured with immunoSEQ multiplex PCR; TCRdb has only the in-frame clones, and not every one. The sample has about 100,000 clones, about 87% seen once. The input for sequencing was peripheral blood, taken on day 0 of AZD1222 vaccination. Receptors were obtained from an adult in good health. The CDR3 runs from the conserved cysteine through the conserved F or W. The order of the fields is clone size, V gene, J gene, CDR3 protein. Expanded clones get a size class; other rows say once, few or many, or leave the size out.

size: .; V: TRBV7-9; J: TRBJ2-2; CDR3: CASSPAASGFSGELFF
size: .; V: TRBV12-3/TRBV12-4; J: TRBJ2-7; CDR3: CASRDLGGEQYF
size: .; V: TRBV5-6; J: TRBJ1-2; CDR3: CASSSTNRENYGYTF
size: .; V: TRBV28; J: TRBJ2-7; CDR3: CASSFQNRGFSYEQYF
size: .; V: TRBV7-9; J: TRBJ2-5; CDR3: CASSPGGSGGPQETQYF
size: .; V: TRBV9; J: TRBJ2-2; CDR3: CASSVVARGTGELFF
size: few; V: TRBV25-1; J: TRBJ2-1; CDR3: CASSDAGGYNEQFF
size: once; V: TRBV7-2; J: TRBJ1-4; CDR3: CASSSPGQGVGKLFF
size: .; V: TRBV5-8; J: TRBJ2-7; CDR3: CASSLYTPGQYF
size: .; V: TRBV28; J: TRBJ2-6; CDR3: CASSTTGGGVSGANVLTF
size: .; V: TRBV18; J: TRBJ2-7; CDR3: CASSPGGGGEQYF
size: .; V: TRBV30; J: TRBJ2-6; CDR3: CAWSSSGANVLTF
size: few; V: TRBV2; J: TRBJ2-7; CDR3: CASSVVSSRSSYEQYF
size: .; V: TRBV2; J: TRBJ1-4; CDR3: CASRDSHATNEKLFF
size: .; V: TRBV6-6; J: TRBJ2-5; CDR3: CASSSSQGGQETQYF
size: .; V: TRBV2; J: TRBJ2-2; CDR3: CASSVTPLSGELFF
size: .; V: TRBV18; J: TRBJ2-7; CDR3: CATTDRGDDEQYF
size: .; V: TRBV27; J: TRBJ1-2; CDR3: CASRGNYGYTF
size: once; V: TRBV28; J: TRBJ1-5; CDR3: CASSPPRGAGNSNQPQHF
size: .; V: TRBV30; J: TRBJ2-1; CDR3: CAWGQTGGGEQFF
size: .; V: TRBV4-1; J: TRBJ1-1; CDR3: CASSQDLFIQGFGNTEAFF
size: .; V: TRBV5-1; J: TRBJ2-7; CDR3: CASSPAGRSSYEQYF
size: .; V: TRBV7-9; J: TRBJ2-7; CDR3: CASSLGGGTGGTRAEQYF
size: .; V: TRBV14; J: TRBJ2-7; CDR3: CASSQGPRPSYEQYF
size: .; V: TRBV25-1; J: TRBJ1-6; CDR3: CASSDGRFGYNSPLHF
size: .; V: TRBV28; J: TRBJ1-2; CDR3: CASSLAYGYTF
size: .; V: TRBV3-1/TRBV3-2; J: TRBJ2-1; CDR3: CASSPALTSGDNEQFF
size: .; V: TRBV12-3/TRBV12-4; J: TRBJ2-3; CDR3: CASSLAQTDTQYF
size: .; V: TRBV27; J: TRBJ1-3; CDR3: CASSPDGQRNTIYF
size: .; V: TRBV10-3; J: TRBJ1-5; CDR3: CAISPGYQPQHF
size: few; V: TRBV5-1; J: TRBJ1-3; CDR3: CASSDLPDSGSGNTIYF
size: .; V: TRBV6-5; J: TRBJ1-2; CDR3: CASSYSSQYYGYTF
size: .; V: TRBV12-5; J: TRBJ1-3; CDR3: CASGLVPGGRSGNTIYF
size: once; V: TRBV15; J: TRBJ2-1; CDR3: CATSGTKRNEQFF
size: once; V: TRBV6-5; J: TRBJ2-2; CDR3: CASSYVAANTGELFF
size: .; V: TRBV6-2/TRBV6-3; J: TRBJ1-1; CDR3: CASSYSTFGQTNTEAFF
size: .; V: TRBV11-3; J: TRBJ2-5; CDR3: CASSVGSIGTQYF
size: once; V: TRBV7-8; J: TRBJ2-6; CDR3: CASSLAAPPRAGANVLTF
size: .; V: TRBV7-2; J: TRBJ2-6; CDR3: CASSLDFSGANVLTF
size: .; V: TRBV27; J: TRBJ2-1; CDR3: CASSLGLAIYNEQFF
size: .; V: TRBV12-3/TRBV12-4; J: TRBJ2-2; CDR3: CASSLRGTGELFF
size: .; V: TRBV5-4; J: TRBJ1-4; CDR3: CASSLGQGGEKLFF